This entry concerns a single T cell receptor (beta chain). In germline, CDR1 is SGHDT, CDR2 YYEEEE. There are 16 residues in the CDR3. Trimming cost V 1 base and J 4 bases; bases outside gene matches: 9. TCRdb reprocessed the RT-PCR reads with MiXCR, giving one entry per CDR3 protein. The table includes 400,000 to 650,000 distinct CDR3 sequences, approximately 7.2% detected once. The data were obtained in a study of response to subunit inactivated influenza vaccine. This rearrangement joins TRBV5-6 to TRBJ2-3; 7 nucleotides line up with TRBD2. The specimen was PBMCs from blood, collected less than 30 months after vaccination. The receptor was isolated from a man between 50 and 75 years old who received an inactivated influenza vaccine. The DNA of the CDR3 is TGTGCCAGCAGCTTGACCCTTGCGGGAGTCCCAGATACGCAGTATTTT. Amino acids: CASSLTLAGVPDTQYF.